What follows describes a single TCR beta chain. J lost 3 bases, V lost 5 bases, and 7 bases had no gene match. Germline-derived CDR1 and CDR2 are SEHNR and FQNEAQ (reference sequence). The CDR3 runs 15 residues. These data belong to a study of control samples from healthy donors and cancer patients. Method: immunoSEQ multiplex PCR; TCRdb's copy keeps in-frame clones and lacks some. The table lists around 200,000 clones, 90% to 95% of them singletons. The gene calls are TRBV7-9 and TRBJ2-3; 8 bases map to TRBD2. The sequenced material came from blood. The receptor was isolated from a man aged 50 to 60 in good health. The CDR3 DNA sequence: TGTGCCAGCAGCCGGCGAGCGGGGGAGACAGATACGCAGTATTTT. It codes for CASSRRAGETDTQYF. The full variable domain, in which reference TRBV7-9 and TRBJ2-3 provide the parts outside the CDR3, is DTGVSQNPRHKITKRGQNVTFRCDPISEHNRLYWYRQTLGQGPEFLTYFQNEAQLEKSRLLSDRFSAERPKGSFSTLEIQRTEQGDSAMYLCASSRRAGETDTQYFGPGTRLTVL.